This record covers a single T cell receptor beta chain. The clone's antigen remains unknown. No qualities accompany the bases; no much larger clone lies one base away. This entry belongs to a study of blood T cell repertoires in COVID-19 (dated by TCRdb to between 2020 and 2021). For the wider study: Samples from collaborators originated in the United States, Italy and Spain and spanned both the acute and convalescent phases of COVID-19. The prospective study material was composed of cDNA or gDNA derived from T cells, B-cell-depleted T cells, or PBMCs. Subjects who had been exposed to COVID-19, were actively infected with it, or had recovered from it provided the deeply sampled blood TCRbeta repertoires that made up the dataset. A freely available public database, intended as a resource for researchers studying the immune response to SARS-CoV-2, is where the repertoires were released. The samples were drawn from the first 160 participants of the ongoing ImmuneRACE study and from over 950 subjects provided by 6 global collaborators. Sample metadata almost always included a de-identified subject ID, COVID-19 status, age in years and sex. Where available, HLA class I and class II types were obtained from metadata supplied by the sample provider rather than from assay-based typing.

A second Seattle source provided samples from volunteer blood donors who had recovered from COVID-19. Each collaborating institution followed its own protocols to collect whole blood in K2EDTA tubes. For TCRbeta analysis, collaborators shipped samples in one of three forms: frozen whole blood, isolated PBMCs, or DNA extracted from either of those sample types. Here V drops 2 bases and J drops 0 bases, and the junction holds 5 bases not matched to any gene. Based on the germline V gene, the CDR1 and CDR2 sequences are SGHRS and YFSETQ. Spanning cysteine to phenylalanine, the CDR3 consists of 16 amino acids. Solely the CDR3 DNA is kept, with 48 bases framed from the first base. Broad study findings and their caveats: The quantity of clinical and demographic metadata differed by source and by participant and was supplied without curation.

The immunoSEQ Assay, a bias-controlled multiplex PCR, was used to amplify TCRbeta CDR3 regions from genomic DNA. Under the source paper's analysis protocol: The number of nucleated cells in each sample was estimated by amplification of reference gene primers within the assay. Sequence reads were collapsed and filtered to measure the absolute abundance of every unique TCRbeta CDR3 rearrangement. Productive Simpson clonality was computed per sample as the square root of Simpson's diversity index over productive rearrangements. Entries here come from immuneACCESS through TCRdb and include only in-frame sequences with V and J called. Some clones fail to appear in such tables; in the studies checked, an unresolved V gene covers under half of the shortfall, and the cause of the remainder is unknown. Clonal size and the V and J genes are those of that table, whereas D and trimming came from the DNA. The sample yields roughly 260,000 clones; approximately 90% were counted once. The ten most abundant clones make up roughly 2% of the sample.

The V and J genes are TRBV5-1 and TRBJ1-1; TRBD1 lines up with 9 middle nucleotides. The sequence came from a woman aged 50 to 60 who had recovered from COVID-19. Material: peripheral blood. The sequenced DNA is TGCGCCAGCAGCTTTAACAGGGGGCCTATGAACACTGAAGCTTTCTTT. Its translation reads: CASSFNRGPMNTEAFF.